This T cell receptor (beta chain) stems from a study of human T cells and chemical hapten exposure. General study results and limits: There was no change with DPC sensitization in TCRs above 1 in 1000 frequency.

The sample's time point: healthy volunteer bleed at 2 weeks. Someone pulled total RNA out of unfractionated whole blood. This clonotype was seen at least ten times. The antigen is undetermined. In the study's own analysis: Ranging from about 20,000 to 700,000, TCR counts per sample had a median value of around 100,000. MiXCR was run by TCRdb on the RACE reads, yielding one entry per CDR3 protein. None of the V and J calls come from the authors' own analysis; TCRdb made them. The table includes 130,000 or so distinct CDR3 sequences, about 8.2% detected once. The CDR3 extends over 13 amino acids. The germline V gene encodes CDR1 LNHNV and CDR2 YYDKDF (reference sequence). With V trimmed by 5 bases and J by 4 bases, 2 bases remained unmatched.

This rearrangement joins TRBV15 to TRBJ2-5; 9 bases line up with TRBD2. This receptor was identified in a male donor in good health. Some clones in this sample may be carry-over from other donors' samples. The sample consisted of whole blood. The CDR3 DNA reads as TGTGCCACCAGCGAACTAGCGGGAGAGACCCAGTACTTC. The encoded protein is CATSELAGETQYF.